What follows describes a single TCR beta chain. Its specificity is not known. Sequencing was performed with immunoSEQ multiplex PCR; in TCRdb, only in-frame clones are kept and a portion is missing. The data show about 42,000 clones, around 89% seen once. These data originate in a study of OX40 agonist ivuxolimab in advanced cancers. About the research overall: Ivuxolimab was administered intravenously to patients at 0.01 to 10 mg/kg every 2 weeks. Findings of the study overall: On average, a greater number of expanded clones characterised CD8+ T cells relative to CD4+.

Deletions cut 0 bases from V and 7 bases from J, with 10 bases between. Per the germline V gene, CDR1 is SNHLY and CDR2 is FYNNEI. This CDR3 region has 14 residues. V and J are TRBV2 and TRBJ2-1, with D maybe TRBD2 (5 bases). The input for sequencing was CD4+ or CD8+ T cells sorted from blood, taken in a trial of the OX40 agonist ivuxolimab. The clonotype was recovered from an adult with an advanced solid tumor such as melanoma, head and neck, liver or kidney cancer. The chain's CDR3 is CASSEAGVMNEQFF. Written as DNA, the CDR3 is TGTGCCAGCAGTGAAGCCGGGGTGATGAATGAGCAGTTCTTC.